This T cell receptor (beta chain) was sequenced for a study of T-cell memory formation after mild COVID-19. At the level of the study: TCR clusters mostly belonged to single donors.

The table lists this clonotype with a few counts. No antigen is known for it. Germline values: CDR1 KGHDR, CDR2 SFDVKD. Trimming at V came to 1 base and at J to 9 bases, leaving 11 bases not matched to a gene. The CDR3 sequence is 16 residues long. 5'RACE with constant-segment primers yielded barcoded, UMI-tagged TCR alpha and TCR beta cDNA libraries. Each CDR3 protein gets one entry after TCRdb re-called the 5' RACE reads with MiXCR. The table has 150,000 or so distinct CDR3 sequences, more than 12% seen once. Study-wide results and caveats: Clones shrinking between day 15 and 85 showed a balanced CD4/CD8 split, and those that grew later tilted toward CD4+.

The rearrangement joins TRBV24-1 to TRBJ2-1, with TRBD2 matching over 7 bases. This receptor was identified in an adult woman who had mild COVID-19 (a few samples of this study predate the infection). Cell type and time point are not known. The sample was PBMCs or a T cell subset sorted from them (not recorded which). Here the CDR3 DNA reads TGTGCCACCAGTGATTTCTCCCCTAGCGGAGGTACTGAGCAGTTCTTC. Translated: CATSDFSPSGGTEQFF.